These 9 T cell receptor beta chains were sequenced from one sample in a study of response to subunit inactivated influenza vaccine. In TCRdb, the RT-PCR reads were re-called with MiXCR into one record per CDR3 protein. The sample carries 200,000 to 250,000 distinct CDR3 sequences, 9% to 15% recorded once. Here the sequenced sample was non-naive T cells sorted from PBMCs, taken less than 15 days before vaccination. Receptors were obtained from a man aged 45-60 years who received an inactivated influenza vaccine.

The sample holds a few counts of this clonotype. This sequence joins TRBV29-1 and TRBJ1-1, with TRBD1 as a possible D gene (5 bases). Trimming took off 5 bases at V and 2 bases at J, with 15 bases between the two ends. The germline V gene has CDR1 SQVTM and CDR2 ANQGSEA. The CDR3 is 14 amino acids. CDR3 region: CSVMGGMGNTEAFF. The CDR3, as DNA: TGCAGCGTTATGGGGGGGATGGGAAACACTGAAGCTTTCTTT.

The table lists this clonotype with a few counts. The chain couples TRBV7-6 to TRBJ2-3; D possibly corresponds to TRBD2 (7 bases). The CDR3 length is 17 residues. V dropped 5 bases and J dropped 0 bases, with 18 bases sitting between them. CDR1 and CDR2 from the germline V gene are SGHVS and FNYEAQ. CDR3 sequence (DNA): TGTGCCAGCAGCCGAGGGGGGGGGGCCCGGAGCACAGATACGCAGTATTTT. This sequence encodes CASSRGGGARSTDTQYF.

A few counts support this clonotype. This chain uses TRBV27 with TRBJ2-5, with D possibly matching TRBD2 (6 bases). V shed 6 bases and J shed 5 bases, with 19 bases lying between them. The germline V gene has CDR1 MNHEY and CDR2 SMNVEV (reference sequence). The CDR3 has 15 amino acids. CDR3 DNA: TGTGCCAGCAGCCCCAGCCGGGAGCCGTGGGAGACCCAGTACTTC. Amino acids: CASSPSREPWETQYF.

This clonotype was seen more than once but under ten times. The rearrangement uses TRBV6-5 and TRBJ1-5, with a possible D match to TRBD1 (6 bases). V was shortened by 2 bases and J by 2 bases, with 10 bases between the two germline ends. The CDR3 has 15 residues. Germline V gene sequence: CDR1 MNHEY, CDR2 SVGAGI. The DNA for the CDR3 is TGTGCCAGCAGTTACGGGGGCCTGGGCAATCAGCCCCAGCATTTT. Translating it yields CASSYGGLGNQPQHF.

The chain links TRBV6-1 to TRBJ2-7; tentatively, D is TRBD2 (7 bases). CDR1 is MNHNS and CDR2 is SASEGT in the germline V gene. V was cut by 6 bases and J by 6 bases, with 24 bases left in between. There are 16 residues in the CDR3. CDR3: CASSSGRVGGAAEQYF. The DNA of the CDR3 is TGTGCCAGCAGCTCAGGAAGAGTGGGGGGGGCGGCCGAGCAGTACTTC.

The chain is built from TRBV11-2 and TRBJ2-1; D not certain. The V gene's germline CDR1 is SGHAT and CDR2 FQNNGV. With 1 base removed from V and 7 bases from J, the gap between germline ends came to 8 bases. The length of the CDR3 is 13 residues. For the CDR3, the DNA is TGTGCCAGCAGCTTAGTTTCGAGGAATGAGCAGTTCTTC. This sequence encodes CASSLVSRNEQFF.

This clonotype came up a few times. The chain has TRBV5-4 and TRBJ1-1; D perhaps matches TRBD1 (6 bases). V lost 4 bases and J lost 1, with 14 bases in between. Germline CDR1 and CDR2: SGHNT and YYREEE (reference sequence). This CDR3 is 15 amino acids long. The chain's CDR3 is CASSIQGLPNTEAFF. CDR3 DNA sequence: TGTGCCAGCAGCATCCAGGGGCTTCCGAACACTGAAGCTTTCTTT.

J is TRBJ1-1 and V is TRBV6-2 or TRBV6-3, with D perhaps matching TRBD1 (5 bases). Germline V lookup: CDR1 MNHEY, CDR2 SVGEGT. There are 14 residues in the CDR3. V lost 6 bases, J lost 3 bases, and 14 bases lay in between. CDR3 bases: TGTGCCAGCAGAGTGACCCCCAGGGACACTGAAGCTTTCTTT. Its protein is CASRVTPRDTEAFF.

This clonotype was seen repeatedly, ten times or more. This chain joins TRBV2 and TRBJ2-5, with 8 bases identical to TRBD2. With 4 bases clipped from V and 5 bases from J, the junction kept 6 bases outside the gene matches. The CDR3 runs to 14 residues. Germline V lookup: CDR1 SNHLY, CDR2 FYNNEI. Here the CDR3 DNA reads TGTGCCAGCAGTGGTCTAGCGGGCAGGGAGACCCAGTACTTC. This sequence encodes CASSGLAGRETQYF. The variable domain in full, with the rest retrieved from reference TRBV2 and TRBJ2-5, is EPEVTQTPSHQVTQMGQEVILRCVPISNHLYFYWYRQILGQKVEFLVSFYNNEISEKSEIFDDQFSVERPDGSNFTLKIRSTKLEDSAMYFCASSGLAGRETQYFGPGTRLLVL.